The T cell receptor (beta chain) described here comes from a study of shared clonotypes between healthy human individuals. Study details: The plates for each donor numbered three CD4 naive, three CD4 memory, two CD8 naive and one CD8 memory. Study-wide results and limits: What naive subsets generally showed was a larger estimated richness than memory subsets showed. Unshared clonotypes carried lower generation probabilities than those common to all four donors.

Profiled with immunoSEQ multiplex PCR; TCRdb holds only in-frame clones, not every one. The sample carries under 850,000 clones, roughly 72% recorded once. CDR3 length: 16 amino acids. V was shortened by 4 bases and J by 0 bases, with 14 bases between the two germline ends. Germline V gene lookup returns CDR1 SGHTA and CDR2 FQGNSA. The donors, healthy adults who were HIV-negative, had experienced no recent acute infections or vaccinations. This clone was picked up a small number of times. As yet, its antigen is unknown. The chain has TRBV7-2 and TRBJ2-3, with D tentatively TRBD1 (6 bases). Sequences were obtained from memory CD4+ T cells sorted from blood. The sample's subset: CD45RA-negative fraction. This receptor was taken from a woman in her twenties or thirties in good health. The CDR3 sequence: CASSSPRTVSTDTQYF. The DNA for the CDR3 is TGTGCCAGCAGCTCCCCGCGGACAGTTAGCACAGATACGCAGTATTTT.